This T cell receptor beta chain was found in a study of CD8+ T cells in alopecia areata. As for treatment: oral pan-JAK inhibitor, 5-10 mg twice daily. The CDR3 totals 14 residues. V shed 6 bases and J shed 6 bases, with 17 bases lying between them. The germline CDR1 and CDR2 sequences are GTSNPN and SVGIG (reference sequence). Investigators isolated RNA and reverse transcribed it into cDNA to act as the sequencing template. Only in-frame clones appear in the TCRdb table, and some are missing; sequencing was by immunoSEQ multiplex PCR. The profile covers 250,000 to 300,000 clones, with roughly 60% appearing a single time and around 1.7% taken by the ten largest.

The source of this sequence is a human donor with alopecia areata. Sequences were derived from CD4+ T cells sorted from blood, sampled at week 24, from a patient treated with tofacitinib. This chain connects TRBV30 to TRBJ1-4, with TRBD1 as a possible D gene (5 bases). The CDR3 protein is CACRTAGRDEKLFF. DNA of the CDR3: TGTGCCTGCCGTACGGCAGGGCGGGATGAAAAACTGTTTTTT. Supplemented by reference TRBV30 and TRBJ1-4, the full variable domain reads SQTIHQWPATLVQPVGSPLSLECTVEGTSNPNLYWYRQAAGRGLQLLFYSVGIGQISSEVPQNLSASRPQDRQFILSSKKLLLSDSGFYLCACRTAGRDEKLFFGSGTQLSVL.